Shown below are 27 T cell receptor beta chains from a single sample sequenced in a study of tissue T cells after allogeneic stem cell transplantation. Time point defined: mouse harvest day 14 after allogeneic transplant. Mouse grafts combined 10^7 T-cell-depleted bone marrow cells with 10^6 splenic CD5+ T cells. Generated by immunoSEQ multiplex PCR, the TCRdb table keeps only in-frame clones and is missing some. The table records several thousand clones, more than 40% of them present only once. The source material was lymph node tissue. The receptors originated from a female BALB/c mouse given C57BL/6 T cells with graft-versus-host disease after an allogeneic hematopoietic cell transplant.

Points on this clone: Mouse gene names apply. The read halts 1 residue ahead of the CDR3 end, with the missing end drawn from the germline J gene. V is TRBV13-3 and J is TRBJ1-1; D gene uncertain. CDR1 NNHDY and CDR2 SYVADS come from the germline V gene. The V end was cut by 0 bases, the J end by 0 bases, with 6 bases between. The CDR3 has 14 residues. The CDR3 DNA, read in part, is TGTGCCAGCAGTGATGGCAATGCAAACACAGAAGTCTTC. Residues: CASSDGNANTEVF. The whole CDR3 reads CASSDGNANTEVFF.

This clone was seen a handful of times. Any gene name here is a mouse gene name. The read ends 1 residue before the CDR3 terminus; that terminus is restored from the germline J gene. The chain couples TRBV3 to TRBJ2-2; D gene ambiguous. The germline gives CDR1 SNHLY, CDR2 FYNGKV (reference sequence). The CDR3 sequence is 14 residues long. The V and J ends lost 4 bases and 0 bases respectively, with 6 bases between them. Partial CDR3 DNA: TGTGCCAGCAGCTCAACTCCAAACACCGGGCAGCTCTAC. Its translation is CASSSTPNTGQLY. The whole CDR3 sequence reads CASSSTPNTGQLYF. The full variable domain, completed using reference TRBV3 and TRBJ2-2, is GPKVLQIPSHQIIDMGQMVTLNCDPVSNHLYFYWYKQILGQQMEFLVNFYNGKVMEKSKLFKDQFSVERPDGSYFTLKIQPTALEDSAVYFCASSSTPNTGQLYFGEGSKLTVL.

This clone was found a few times. The germline and genes are mouse ones. The DNA ends 1 residue before the CDR3 does, and the rest of the CDR3 is filled in from the germline J gene. The chain has TRBV3 and TRBJ1-3, with D uncertain. The V gene lost 1 base and the J gene lost 0 bases, with 4 bases spanning the gap. The CDR3 sequence is 14 residues long. Germline V gene sequence: CDR1 SNHLY, CDR2 FYNGKV (reference sequence). The chain's CDR3 is CASSLGSSGNTLYF. CDR3 DNA (partial): TGTGCCAGCAGCTTAGGCAGTTCTGGAAATACGCTCTAT.

This clone is labeled as medium-sized. Gene and germline names: mouse. The CDR3 goes on 1 residue after the read ends, and that part is filled in from the germline J gene. The rearrangement uses TRBV26 and TRBJ1-6; D is uncertain. TRBJ1-6 is assigned to the ORF class and has an uncertain function. CDR3 size: 13 residues. Germline V gene sequence: CDR1 KGHPV, CDR2 FQNQEV (reference sequence). V lost 2 bases, J lost 4 bases, and 3 bases lay in between. The covered CDR3 bases are TGTGCCAGCAGTCTGGAGTATAATTCGCCCCTCTAC. This sequence encodes CASSLEYNSPLY. The whole CDR3 sequence reads CASSLEYNSPLYF.

This clone rates as medium-sized. Gene names are mouse gene names. Read data end 1 residue before the CDR3 end; the end is taken from the germline J gene. The chain uses TRBV16 and TRBJ2-4, with D hard to call. Germline values: CDR1 SGHSA, CDR2 FRNQAP. This CDR3 has 14 residues. V lost 0 bases, J lost 0 bases, and 4 bases lay in between. The CDR3 sequence: CASSLEQSQNTLYF. The CDR3 DNA, read in part, is TGTGCAAGCAGCTTAGAGCAAAGTCAAAACACCTTGTAC.

Within the sample, this clone is medium-sized (0.01 to 0.1%). Genes here carry mouse names. Read sequence stops 1 residue before the CDR3 end, and the germline J gene provides the missing end. The genes are TRBV15 and TRBJ2-7, with TRBD1 matching over 9 bases. Germline assignment: CDR1 SGHND and CDR2 FRSKSL. With V trimmed by 6 bases and J by 7 bases, 7 bases remained unmatched. The CDR3 spans 13 residues. The sequenced CDR3 bases are TGTGCCAGCAGCCCGGACAGGGGTAGAGAACAGTAC. Protein product: CASSPDRGREQY. The whole CDR3 reads CASSPDRGREQYF.

This clone was recorded a few times. Any gene name here is a mouse gene name. The read comes to an end 1 residue before the CDR3 does, leaving the germline J gene to fill in the end. The V gene is TRBV13-3, the J gene TRBJ2-1; 8 bases are shared with TRBD2. The CDR3 consists of 14 residues. Germline CDR1 and CDR2: NNHDY and SYVADS. Trimming cost V 3 bases and J 1 base; bases outside gene matches: 0. CDR3 loop: CASSGLGNYAEQFF. Incomplete CDR3 DNA: TGTGCCAGCAGTGGACTGGGGAACTATGCTGAGCAGTTC.

A word on this clone: One junction end does not reproduce the germline sequence, and a read error may be involved. The genes and germline here are from mouse. CDR3 residues: CASSLAGLNALYF. The covered CDR3 bases are TGTGCCAGCAGCTTAGCAGGGTTAAACGCCTTGTAC. The rearrangement joins TRBV3 to TRBJ2-4; D not resolved. Read coverage stops 1 residue before the CDR3 terminus; the germline J gene supplies the remainder. The CDR3 spans 13 residues. Germline loops: CDR1 SNHLY, CDR2 FYNGKV (reference sequence).

With regard to this clone: Germline and genes here are mouse. The read ends 1 residue before the CDR3 terminus; that terminus is restored from the germline J gene. The J gene is TRBJ1-1, the V gene TRBV16, with D tentatively TRBD1 (5 bases). Looked up from germline, CDR1 is SGHSA and CDR2 is FRNQAP. V was cut by 5 bases and J by 0 bases, with 7 bases left in between. The CDR3 loop spans 13 amino acids. The DNA read from the CDR3 is TGTGCAAGCAGCCAGGGTGCAAACACAGAAGTCTTC. As protein: CASSQGANTEVF. Given in full, the CDR3 is CASSQGANTEVFF.

In its sample, this clone is medium-sized. Here the gene names and germline are mouse. Coverage ceases 1 residue before the CDR3 finishes, and the germline J gene fills in the end. This chain links TRBV2 with TRBJ2-1, with D possibly TRBD1 on 5 matching bases. The CDR3 is made up of 14 amino acids. Germline V gene data show CDR1 as LGHNA and CDR2 as YSYQKL. The V end lost 1 base, the J end lost 3 bases, and 7 bases lay between the germline ends. The sequenced part of the CDR3 DNA is TGTGCCAGCAGCCAAGGGACACCCTATGCTGAGCAGTTC. This gives the protein CASSQGTPYAEQF. The whole CDR3 sequence reads CASSQGTPYAEQFF.

This clone has more than one count but fewer than ten. Gene and germline names: mouse. The sequenced fragment ends 1 residue before the CDR3 boundary, so the rest is inferred from the germline J gene. The chain has TRBV15 and TRBJ2-4, with 8 bases aligning to TRBD1. Germline V gene lookup returns CDR1 SGHND and CDR2 FRSKSL. The ends lost 5 bases at V and 3 bases at J; junction bases unmatched: 4. CDR3 length equals 14 residues. CDR3 DNA (partial): TGTGCCAGCAGTATCGGACAGGGCCAAAACACCTTGTAC. This gives the protein CASSIGQGQNTLY. The complete CDR3 reads CASSIGQGQNTLYF.

Turning to this clone: Germline and genes here are mouse. The missing CDR3 end, 1 residue past where the read stops, is filled in from the germline J gene. The J gene is TRBJ2-3, the V gene TRBV16; 11 positions match TRBD2. Germline V gives CDR1 SGHSA, CDR2 FRNQAP. The CDR3 is made up of 15 amino acids. V was pared by 7 bases and J by 0 bases, with 3 bases of the junction left unmatched. The CDR3: CASNWGGASAETLYF. The CDR3 bases that were read are TGTGCAAGCAACTGGGGGGGCGCGAGTGCAGAAACGCTGTAT.

As to this clone: Mouse germline and gene names are used. The DNA ends 1 residue before the CDR3 does, and the rest of the CDR3 is filled in from the germline J gene. The gene calls are TRBV19 and TRBJ2-5; the D is unclear. Germline CDR1 reads FNHDT; CDR2 reads SITEND (reference sequence). The V end was cut by 4 bases, the J end by 0 bases, with 9 bases between. The CDR3 covers 14 residues. Here the CDR3 reads CASSPEFNQDTQYF. CDR3 bases read: TGTGCCAGCAGTCCAGAGTTTAACCAAGACACCCAGTAC.

Regarding this clone: Gene names denote mouse genes. The read finishes 1 residue shy of the CDR3 end, and the germline J gene is used to complete it. The gene calls are TRBV26 and TRBJ2-2, with D perhaps matching TRBD1 (5 bases). The CDR3 length is 15 residues. Per the germline V gene, CDR1 is KGHPV and CDR2 is FQNQEV (reference sequence). V was cut by 0 bases and J by 5 bases, with 10 bases left in between. The CDR3 bases that were read are TGTGCCAGCAGTCTGTCGGCAGGGTGGACCGGGCAGCTCTAC. It codes for CASSLSAGWTGQLY. The entire CDR3 sequence reads CASSLSAGWTGQLYF.

This clone was seen a few times. Gene names are mouse gene names. The read comes to an end 1 residue before the CDR3 does, leaving the germline J gene to fill in the end. The rearrangement joins TRBV16 to TRBJ1-1; tentatively, D is TRBD1 (6 bases). Germline V CDR1 and CDR2: SGHSA, FRNQAP. This CDR3 has 13 amino acids. Between the trimmed V and J ends, which lost 2 bases and 3 bases, there was a span of 7 bases. The CDR3 bases that were read are TGTGCAAGCAGCTTAAGGGGGGACACAGAAGTCTTC. Encoded protein: CASSLRGDTEVF. The CDR3 in its entirety is CASSLRGDTEVFF.

This clone has more than one count but fewer than ten. Genes here carry mouse names. The read gets to within 1 residue of the CDR3 end, and the germline J gene fills in the rest. This chain links TRBV16 with TRBJ2-7; 14 positions agree with TRBD2. Looked up from germline, CDR1 is SGHSA and CDR2 is FRNQAP. V lost 3 bases to trimming and J lost 7 bases; unmatched junction nucleotides: 8. The CDR3 is 16 amino acids. The CDR3 is CASSFSGLGGRGEQYF. The sequenced part of the CDR3 DNA is TGTGCAAGCAGCTTCTCGGGACTGGGGGGGCGCGGGGAACAGTAC. The variable domain in full, completed from reference TRBV16 and TRBJ2-7, reads NAGVIQTPRHKVTGKGQEATLWCEPISGHSAVFWYRQTIVQGLEFLTYFRNQAPIDDSGMPKERFSAQMPNQSHSTLKIQSTQPQDSAVYLCASSFSGLGGRGEQYFGPGTRLTVL.

About this clone: Mouse gene names and germline throughout. The CDR3 goes on 1 residue after the read ends, and that part is filled in from the germline J gene. This sequence joins TRBV23 and TRBJ2-7. This CDR3 has 14 residues. The germline gives CDR1 KGHTA, CDR2 FQNQQP. CDR3 DNA (partial): TGCTCCAGCAGTCAATCGCGGAGCTCCTATGAACAGTAC. This encodes CSSSQSRSSYEQY. The whole CDR3 protein reads CSSSQSRSSYEQYF.

Concerning this clone: Mouse germline and gene names are used. The DNA ends 1 residue before the CDR3 does, and the rest of the CDR3 is filled in from the germline J gene. The chain joins TRBV23 to TRBJ2-4. This CDR3 contains 15 residues. The germline V gene encodes CDR1 KGHTA and CDR2 FQNQQP. Incomplete CDR3 DNA: TGCTCCAGCAGTCAATCGTCGGGGGGTCAAAACACCTTGTAC. As protein: CSSSQSSGGQNTLY. The entire CDR3 protein reads CSSSQSSGGQNTLYF.

Worth noting for this clone: The genes and germline here are from mouse. The read terminates 1 residue before the CDR3 end, so the remaining end is supplied by the germline J gene. This rearrangement joins TRBV2 to TRBJ2-7; 8 bases map to TRBD2. V lost 0 bases and J lost 3; bases outside the gene matches: 4. Germline-derived CDR1 and CDR2 are LGHNA and YSYQKL. This CDR3 has 15 residues. The covered CDR3 bases are TGTGCCAGCAGCCAAGAAAATCTGGGGGGCTATGAACAGTAC. This translates into CASSQENLGGYEQY. The complete CDR3 sequence is CASSQENLGGYEQYF.

Remarks on this clone: Mouse germline and gene names are used. Sequencing ends 1 residue short of the CDR3 end; the germline J gene provides the rest. The rearrangement uses TRBV14 and TRBJ1-4, with D unresolved. CDR3 size: 14 residues. V lost 1 base and J 3 bases, leaving 7 bases between the germline ends. CDR1 SGHDT and CDR2 FRDEAV come from the germline V gene. CDR3 region: CASSFTTPNERLFF. CDR3 DNA (partial): TGTGCCAGCAGTTTCACAACTCCCAACGAAAGATTATTT.

This clone is a singleton in its sample. The gene names here belong to mouse. The read ends 1 residue before the CDR3 terminus; that terminus is restored from the germline J gene. V is TRBV26 and J is TRBJ2-4; D uncertain. Trimming pared 6 bases from V and 0 bases from J, leaving 7 bases between. The CDR3 length is 13 residues. The V gene's germline CDR1 is KGHPV and CDR2 FQNQEV (reference sequence). The covered CDR3 bases are TGTGCCAGCAGCGACATTAGTCAAAACACCTTGTAC. Its translation is CASSDISQNTLY. The full-length CDR3 reads as CASSDISQNTLYF.

Notes on this clone: Gene names and germline refer to mouse. The sequenced fragment ends 1 residue before the CDR3 boundary, so the rest is inferred from the germline J gene. This chain links TRBV26 with TRBJ2-2; D is possibly TRBD1 or TRBD2 (6 bases each). V lost 0 bases to trimming and J lost 4 bases, with 9 bases between them. The length of the CDR3 is 15 residues. Germline loops: CDR1 KGHPV, CDR2 FQNQEV (reference sequence). The covered CDR3 bases are TGTGCCAGCAGTCTGTCGGAGGGGGGCACCGGGCAGCTCTAC. Its protein is CASSLSEGGTGQLY. The whole CDR3 sequence reads CASSLSEGGTGQLYF.

Turning to this clone: Genes here carry mouse names. The read is 1 residue too short to cover the CDR3 end, so that end is filled in from the germline J gene. The chain recombines TRBV23 with TRBJ2-7; whether TRBD2, the table's D call, matches the DNA was not checked. Germline V gives CDR1 KGHTA, CDR2 FQNQQP. The CDR3 runs 14 residues. Partial CDR3 DNA: TGCTCCAGCAGTCAATCGGACTGGGACTATGAACAGTAC. It yields the protein CSSSQSDWDYEQY. The whole CDR3 reads CSSSQSDWDYEQYF.

Only a few counts were recorded for this clone. Genes and germline come from the mouse. Coverage ceases 1 residue before the CDR3 finishes, and the germline J gene fills in the end. V and J are TRBV26 and TRBJ2-1, with 9 bases identical to TRBD1. The CDR3 spans 13 residues. V was clipped by 5 bases and J by 5 bases; unmatched bases: 1. Per the germline V gene, CDR1 is KGHPV and CDR2 is FQNQEV (reference sequence). This CDR3 is CASSWTGDAEQFF. Incomplete CDR3 DNA: TGTGCCAGCAGTTGGACAGGGGATGCTGAGCAGTTC.

As for this clone: Gene names refer to mouse genes. Read coverage stops 1 residue before the CDR3 terminus; the germline J gene supplies the remainder. The chain links TRBV26 to TRBJ2-5; 10 nucleotides agree with TRBD1. Germline CDR1 and CDR2: KGHPV and FQNQEV (reference sequence). V trimming: 4 bases; J trimming: 7 bases; junction bases outside the gene matches: 5. The CDR3 extends over 14 amino acids. The CDR3 sequence: CASSPGTGVNTQYF. CDR3 DNA (partial): TGTGCCAGCAGTCCCGGGACAGGGGTAAACACCCAGTAC.

Turning to this clone: Genes and germline come from the mouse. The CDR3 goes on 1 residue after the read ends, and that part is filled in from the germline J gene. The rearrangement links TRBV2 to TRBJ2-5; a possible D gene is TRBD1 (5 bases). Germline lookup yields CDR1 LGHNA and CDR2 YSYQKL. Trimming pared 4 bases from V and 0 bases from J, leaving 8 bases between. CDR3 length equals 14 residues. This chain's CDR3 is CASSRDSNQDTQYF. The sequenced CDR3 bases are TGTGCCAGCAGCCGCGACAGTAACCAAGACACCCAGTAC.

As for this clone: Gene names denote mouse genes. Read coverage stops 1 residue before the CDR3 terminus; the germline J gene supplies the remainder. The chain carries TRBV23 and TRBJ1-4; the table's D call TRBD1 went unverified against the DNA. Germline-derived CDR1 and CDR2 are KGHTA and FQNQQP. This CDR3 has 15 amino acids. The sequenced CDR3 bases are TGCTCCAGCAGTCAACCGGGACAGGGGACCGAAAGATTATTT. Residues: CSSSQPGQGTERLF. The CDR3 in full is CSSSQPGQGTERLFF.